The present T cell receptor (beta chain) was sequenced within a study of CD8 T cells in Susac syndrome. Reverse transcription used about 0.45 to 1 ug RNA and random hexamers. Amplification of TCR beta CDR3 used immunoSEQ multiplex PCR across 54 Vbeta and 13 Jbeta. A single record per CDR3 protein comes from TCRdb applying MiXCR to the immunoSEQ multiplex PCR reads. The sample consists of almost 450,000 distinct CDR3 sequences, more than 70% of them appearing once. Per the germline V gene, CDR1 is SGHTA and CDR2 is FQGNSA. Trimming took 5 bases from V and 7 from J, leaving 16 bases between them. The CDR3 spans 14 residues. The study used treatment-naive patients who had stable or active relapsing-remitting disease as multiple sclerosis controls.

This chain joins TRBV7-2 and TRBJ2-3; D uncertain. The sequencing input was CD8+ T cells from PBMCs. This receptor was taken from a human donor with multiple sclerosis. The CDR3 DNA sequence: TGTGCCAGCAGCCCCTGGGCGGAGCTATATACGCAGTATTTT. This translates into CASSPWAELYTQYF. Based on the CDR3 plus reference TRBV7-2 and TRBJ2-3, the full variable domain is GAGVSQSPSNKVTEKGKDVELRCDPISGHTALYWYRQSLGQGLEFLIYFQGNSAPDKSGLPSDRFSAERTGGSVSTLTIQRTQQEDSAVYLCASSPWAELYTQYFGPGTRLTVL.